The clone carrying this T cell receptor beta chain has a count of ten or more. Its antigen is not identified. This entry belongs to a study of blood T cells in healthy people across ages. Whole-study results and caveats: TCR beta diversity, measured per million T cells, fell in a roughly linear way with age.

PCR was performed a second time for about 7 to 12 cycles using a sample-barcoded 5' primer and a J-beta primer mix. TCRdb ran MiXCR on the 5' RACE reads and lists one entry per CDR3 protein. The sample lists around 900,000 distinct CDR3 sequences; 25% to 35% were seen once. CDR1 and CDR2 from the germline V gene are SGHTA and FQGNSA. This CDR3 is 16 amino acids long. V was cut by 5 bases and J by 2 bases, with 18 bases left in between. The chain is built from TRBV7-2 and TRBJ1-2; D is unclear. This clonotype was sampled from an elderly woman in good health. The sequenced sample was blood. The CDR3 spells CASSPRRGIANYGYTF. The CDR3 DNA sequence: TGTGCCAGCAGCCCTCGCCGCGGAATAGCGAACTATGGCTACACCTTC.